This T cell receptor (beta chain) was profiled in a study of T cells in Graves' hyperthyroidism and ophthalmopathy. Amplified TCR beta CDR3 regions derived from RNA transcripts. The study used the HTBI primer set for a first-round RT-PCR of the TCR CDR3. MiXCR, applied by TCRdb to the multiplex PCR reads, yields one record per CDR3 protein. The sample contains 400,000 to 600,000 distinct CDR3 sequences, around 20% of which appear only once. Trimming stripped 2 bases from V and 4 bases from J, with 6 bases between. CDR1 is MNHEY and CDR2 is SVGEGT in the germline V gene. CDR3 length: 12 residues. The receptor was isolated from a man between 18 and 29 years old with Graves' hyperthyroidism. Sequenced sample: blood. The chain joins TRBV6-2 or TRBV6-3 to TRBJ2-7; D remains ambiguous. Here the CDR3 DNA reads TGTGCCAGCAGTTACAACACGTACGAGCAGTACTTC. It codes for CASSYNTYEQYF.